This entry is about one TCR beta chain. The antigen is unknown. The data derive from a study of early T cells in non-severe SARS-CoV-2 infection. On the study more broadly: Sequencing input comprised bulk RNA from unsorted whole blood; chain pairing was not available.

Deletions cut 5 bases from V and 4 bases from J, with 15 bases between. Germline CDR1 and CDR2: SGHTA and FQGNSA. The CDR3 extends over 14 amino acids. Whole-study findings and limits: There was a bias toward anti-spike CD8 responses in VDJdb matching, which missed private and CD4 specificities.

Molecules of cDNA were individually given unique molecular identifiers that were attached to them. TCRdb recomputed calls from the 5' RACE reads with MiXCR, one row per CDR3 protein. The data contain some 77,000 distinct CDR3 sequences, 16% of them singletons. The chain has TRBV7-2 and TRBJ2-7; D tentatively fits TRBD1 or TRBD2 (5 bases each). This sequence originates from an adult who was a healthcare worker with PCR-confirmed SARS-CoV-2 infection or an uninfected control (not recorded which). The sample comprised whole blood. The DNA for the CDR3 is TGTGCCAGCAGCCCGGGACCAGCGAGATACGAGCAGTACTTC. It translates to CASSPGPARYEQYF.